This entry lists 13 T cell receptor beta chains sequenced from one sample in a study of blood T cell repertoires in COVID-19. Libraries were prepared by immunoSEQ multiplex PCR; TCRdb keeps only in-frame clonotypes and omits some of them. This table has some 130,000 clones, approximately 84% appearing once. Sequencing input: peripheral blood. Receptors originate from a human donor in a cohort sampled during active COVID-19.

This clone was seen only once. The chain couples TRBV15 to TRBJ1-1; TRBD1 is a possible D gene (5 bases). Between the trimmed V and J ends, which lost 0 bases and 1 base, there was a span of 9 bases. Germline CDR1 is LNHNV and CDR2 is YYDKDF (reference sequence). The CDR3 has 15 residues. The CDR3 sequence: CATSRDQGWNTEAFF. CDR3 DNA sequence: TGTGCCACCAGCAGAGATCAGGGCTGGAACACTGAAGCTTTCTTT.

This CDR3 reads CASSQEWAGGTDTQYF. The CDR3 nucleotides read TGTGCCAGCAGCCAAGAATGGGCGGGGGGGACAGATACGCAGTATTTT. The rearrangement joins TRBV4-2 to TRBJ2-3, with 9 bases that match TRBD2. V trimming: 0 bases; J trimming: 3 bases; junction bases outside the gene matches: 4. Germline loops: CDR1 LGHNA, CDR2 YNFKEQ. This CDR3 has 16 amino acids.

This clone was picked up one time. The chain couples TRBV18 to TRBJ2-5; D might be TRBD2 (5 bases). The CDR3 contains 15 residues. V shed 3 bases and J shed 1 base, with 12 bases lying between them. The germline gives CDR1 KGHSH, CDR2 LQKENI. The CDR3 sequence is CASSPFSGFQETQYF. CDR3 nucleotide sequence: TGTGCCAGCTCACCCTTTTCGGGATTCCAAGAGACCCAGTACTTC.

In its sample, this clone was seen once. At one end the junction does not follow the germline gene, possibly because of a read error. The V call is TRBV2, the J call TRBJ1-4; 7 positions match TRBD1. The CDR3 runs to 15 residues. Germline CDR1 SNHLY, CDR2 FYNNEI. For the CDR3, the DNA is TGTGCCAACAGTCCGTTGGGACAGTCTAATGAAAAACTGTTTTTT. Translated: CANSPLGQSNEKLFF.

The rearrangement joins TRBV20-1 to TRBJ1-1; D remains unclear. Germline V gene sequence: CDR1 DFQATT, CDR2 SNEGSKA (reference sequence). The V end lost 0 bases, the J end lost 11 bases, and 7 bases lay between the germline ends. The CDR3 extends over 10 amino acids. The CDR3 DNA sequence: TGCAGTGCTAGAGAGTTAACTGCTTTCTTT. This translates into CSARELTAFF.

This clone was seen at least ten times. In the same sample, other DNA sequences code for this CDR3. The chain links TRBV18 to TRBJ1-2; 7 bases are a match to TRBD1. Germline V gene data show CDR1 as KGHSH and CDR2 as LQKENI. The junction had 3 bases not matched to a gene; V was cut back by 3 bases and J by 2 bases. This CDR3 is 14 amino acids long. CDR3 nucleotides: TGTGCCAGCTCACCGGACAGGTCCAACTATGGCTACACCTTC. Translated, it gives CASSPDRSNYGYTF. Supplemented by reference TRBV18 and TRBJ1-2, the full variable domain reads NAGVMQNPRHLVRRRGQEARLRCSPMKGHSHVYWYRQLPEEGLKFMVYLQKENIIDESGMPKERFSAEFPKEGPSILRIQQVVRGDSAAYFCASSPDRSNYGYTFGSGTRLTVV.

The genes are TRBV5-5 and TRBJ2-2; tentative D call: TRBD2 (6 bases). The CDR3 is 15 residues long. V was pared by 3 bases and J by 2 bases, with 11 bases between. Germline V CDR1 and CDR2: SGHKS, YYEKEE (reference sequence). CDR3 amino acids: CASSWAGPNTGELFF. The CDR3 region has the DNA TGTGCCAGCAGCTGGGCGGGGCCAAACACCGGGGAGCTGTTTTTT.

The chain recombines TRBV20-1 with TRBJ1-2; D gene unclear. Trimming removed 5 bases at V and 7 bases at J, with 11 bases between. Germline V gene lookup returns CDR1 DFQATT and CDR2 SNEGSKA (reference sequence). This CDR3 contains 11 residues. CDR3 DNA: TGCAGTGCTGATTCGGAGGGTGGCTACACCTTC. This gives the protein CSADSEGGYTF.

The rearrangement links TRBV6-6 to TRBJ1-2; TRBD1 might be the D (5 bases). V lost 5 bases to trimming and J lost 6 bases, with 10 bases between them. CDR3 size: 12 residues. Germline lookup yields CDR1 MNHNY and CDR2 SVGAGI (reference sequence). The CDR3 here is CASSQRGDGYTF. The DNA of the CDR3 is TGTGCCAGCAGTCAACGGGGGGATGGCTACACCTTC.

The V call is TRBV27, the J call TRBJ2-1, with TRBD2 identical over 11 bases. The CDR3 loop spans 15 amino acids. The germline gives CDR1 MNHEY, CDR2 SMNVEV (reference sequence). After removal of 3 bases from V and 4 bases from J, the junction contained 2 bases not matched to a gene. CDR3 protein: CASSFSGGVYNEQFF. The DNA for the CDR3 is TGTGCCAGCAGTTTTAGCGGGGGGGTGTACAATGAGCAGTTCTTC.

The chain links TRBV3-1 (or the pseudogene TRBV3-2) to TRBJ2-1; TRBD2 aligns across 7 bases. CDR1 and CDR2 from the germline V gene are LGHDT and YNNKEL (reference sequence). CDR3 length: 16 amino acids. V gave up 3 bases and J gave up 4 bases; unmatched junction bases: 9. In DNA form, the CDR3 reads TGTGCCAGCAGCCACGGTGCGGGGGTAATGTACAATGAGCAGTTCTTC. It specifies CASSHGAGVMYNEQFF.

The chain is built from TRBV6-6 and TRBJ2-1, with TRBD2 identical over 9 bases. This CDR3 is 16 amino acids long. The V segment lost 5 bases and the J segment 5 bases; nucleotides outside the gene matches: 10. Germline CDR1 reads MNHNY; CDR2 reads SVGAGI (reference sequence). DNA for the CDR3: TGTGCCAGCAGTAAAGAGCGGGGGGACGGAAACAATGAGCAGTTCTTC. Amino acids: CASSKERGDGNNEQFF.

The CDR3 sequence: CASRGGSGVGQPQHF. The DNA for the CDR3 is TGTGCCAGCCGAGGGGGCTCGGGGGTGGGGCAGCCCCAGCATTTT. The chain is built from TRBV19 and TRBJ1-5; 7 positions agree with TRBD1. The CDR3 is 15 amino acids. Germline assignment: CDR1 LNHDA and CDR2 SQIVND (reference sequence). J lost 7 bases, V lost 9 bases, and 15 bases had no gene match.